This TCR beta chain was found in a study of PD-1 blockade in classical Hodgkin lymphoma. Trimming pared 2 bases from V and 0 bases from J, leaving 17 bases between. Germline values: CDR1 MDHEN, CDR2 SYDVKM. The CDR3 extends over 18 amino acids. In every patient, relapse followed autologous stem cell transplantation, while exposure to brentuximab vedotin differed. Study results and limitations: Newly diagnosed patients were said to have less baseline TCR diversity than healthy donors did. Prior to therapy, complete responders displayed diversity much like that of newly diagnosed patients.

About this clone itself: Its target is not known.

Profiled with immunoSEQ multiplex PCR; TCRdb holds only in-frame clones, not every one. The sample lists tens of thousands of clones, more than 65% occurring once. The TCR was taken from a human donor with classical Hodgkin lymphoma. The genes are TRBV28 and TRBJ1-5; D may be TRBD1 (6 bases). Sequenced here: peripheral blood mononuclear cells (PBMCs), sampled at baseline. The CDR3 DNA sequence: TGTGCCAGCAGTTTAATATGGGGGGCCGAGTATAGCAATCAGCCCCAGCATTTT. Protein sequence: CASSLIWGAEYSNQPQHF.